This T cell receptor (beta chain) was found in a study of T cell changes during pregnancy in multiple sclerosis. Libraries were prepared by immunoSEQ multiplex PCR; TCRdb keeps only in-frame clonotypes and omits some of them. The sample records about 43,000 clones, about nine tenths being singletons. Germline CDR1 SEHNR, CDR2 FQNEAQ (reference sequence). The CDR3 is 11 residues long. V was cut by 5 bases and J by 3 bases, with 5 bases left in between. This TCR was recovered from a female donor in good health, enrolled as a control in a pregnancy study. This material consisted of peripheral blood, taken in the second trimester of pregnancy. This chain connects TRBV7-9 to TRBJ2-7; D not certain. As DNA, the CDR3 is TGTGCCAGCAGCCCCAACTACGAGCAGTACTTC. Protein product: CASSPNYEQYF.